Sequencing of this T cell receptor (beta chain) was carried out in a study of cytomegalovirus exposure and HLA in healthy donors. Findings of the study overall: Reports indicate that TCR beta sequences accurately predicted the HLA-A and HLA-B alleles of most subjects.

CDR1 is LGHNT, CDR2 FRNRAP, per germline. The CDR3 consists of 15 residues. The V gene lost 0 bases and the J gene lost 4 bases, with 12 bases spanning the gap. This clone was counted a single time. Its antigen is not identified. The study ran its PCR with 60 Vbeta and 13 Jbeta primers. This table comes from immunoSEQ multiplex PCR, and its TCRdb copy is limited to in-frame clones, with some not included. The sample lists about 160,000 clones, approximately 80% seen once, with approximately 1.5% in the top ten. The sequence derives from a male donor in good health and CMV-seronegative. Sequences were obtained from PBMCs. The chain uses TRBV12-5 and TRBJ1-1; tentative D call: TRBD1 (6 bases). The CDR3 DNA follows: TGTGCTAGTGGTTTGGTACCCCTGGGGGCCACTGAAGCTTTCTTT. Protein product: CASGLVPLGATEAFF.